Listed below are T cell receptor beta chains from one sample, sequenced in a study of identical twins. TCRdb re-analysed the 5' RACE reads in MiXCR, keeping a single row per CDR3 protein. Of roughly 500,000 distinct CDR3 sequences in the sample, roughly a fifth are singletons; the top ten hold roughly 0.9%. This sample was also put to use in a study of T cells expressing NK-cell markers.

The specimen sequenced was CD4+ T cells sorted from blood. The receptors shown here come from a young woman in good health. The CDR3 runs from the conserved cysteine through the conserved F or W. Size tells how often a clone was seen (once, few, many) or the class of an expanded clone, and some rows leave it out.

cdr3_aa j_call clone_size v_call
CASSLEVGTRSGNTIYF TRBJ1-3 few TRBV7-9
CATSDPTGGKEETQYF TRBJ2-5 - TRBV24-1
CASTLPGRVTDTQYF TRBJ2-3 - TRBV6-2/TRBV6-3
CASSYGGGGFSYEQYF TRBJ2-7 - TRBV6-5
CSARGLLLAKNIQYF TRBJ2-4 - TRBV20-1
CASSLGSQGETEAFF TRBJ1-1 few TRBV27
CSARAPLAGAAEQYF TRBJ2-7 few TRBV20-1
CASKPYFGLAGSNTGELFF TRBJ2-2 few TRBV2
CASSYRPGTGELFF TRBJ2-2 - TRBV2
CASSDRDKGPNEQFF TRBJ2-1 many TRBV12-3/TRBV12-4
CASSLGGSRGDVEQFF TRBJ2-1 - TRBV11-3
CSARPGQQETQYF TRBJ2-5 few TRBV20-1
CASSLVAGGFTDTQYF TRBJ2-3 - TRBV11-2
CASSRLATLNEQFF TRBJ2-1 - TRBV6-2/TRBV6-3
CASSPQREGYNEQFF TRBJ2-1 - TRBV18
CASSYSQGVGAEAFF TRBJ1-1 - TRBV6-5
CASSRTGFEAFF TRBJ1-1 - TRBV2
CASSYRQGEAFF TRBJ1-1 few TRBV12-3/TRBV12-4
CATSDSGGTGATQYF TRBJ2-3 - TRBV24-1
CASSLANGELFF TRBJ2-2 few TRBV7-8
CASSPSPQNTEAFF TRBJ1-1 - TRBV11-3
CSVESVQNTEAFF TRBJ1-1 few TRBV29-1
CASGASTNYGYTF TRBJ1-2 - TRBV6-2/TRBV6-3
CASSLAASWGNEQFF TRBJ2-1 many TRBV5-1
CASSRREGVETQYF TRBJ2-5 few TRBV19
CASSLAGGGRTQYF TRBJ2-5 few TRBV12-3/TRBV12-4
CSVQGWTEAFF TRBJ1-1 many TRBV29-1
CASTLTSGNHNEQFF TRBJ2-1 - TRBV6-1
CSARWGRDGNIQYF TRBJ2-4 few TRBV20-1
CSASRSGGADEQYF TRBJ2-7 - TRBV20-1
CSVAGGPNEQFF TRBJ2-1 few TRBV20-1
CASSGASSGNTIYF TRBJ1-3 - TRBV18
CSAPASGRASDTQYF TRBJ2-3 - TRBV20-1
CASSLARGAYEQYF TRBJ2-7 few TRBV7-2
CASSPRTVGYTF TRBJ1-2 - TRBV18
CSARNAASGRNEQFF TRBJ2-1 - TRBV20-1
CASSLGSGGTTWEQYF TRBJ2-7 - TRBV7-9
CASSEDRWNTIYF TRBJ1-3 - TRBV6-1
CASSLRTSGDYEQYF TRBJ2-7 few TRBV5-5
CSAPSDVTGELVF TRBJ2-2 - TRBV20-1
CSGGIGHTEAFF TRBJ1-1 few TRBV29-1